This T cell receptor (beta chain) appears in the sequencing data of a study of CD8+ T cells in alopecia areata. Treatment denoted: oral pan-JAK inhibitor, 5-10 mg twice daily. As part of sample collection, lesional scalp punch biopsies and peripheral blood were taken from alopecia areata patients. RNA extraction was followed by reverse transcription into cDNA, which acted as the sequencing template. The repertoire was sequenced with immunoSEQ multiplex PCR; TCRdb's copy has only in-frame clones and lacks some. The profile shows around 19,000 clones, 50% to 60% of them singletons. Germline CDR1 and CDR2: SEHNR and FQNEAQ (reference sequence). Trimming took off 2 bases at V and 1 base at J, with 14 bases between the two ends. There are 16 residues in the CDR3. This clone was seen a handful of times.

The sample here was skin, taken at week 4, from a patient treated with tofacitinib. The chain carries TRBV7-9 and TRBJ2-5; D perhaps matches TRBD2 (6 bases). The clonotype was recovered from a human donor with alopecia areata. The CDR3 reads CASSLSGGALQETQYF. CDR3 nucleotides: TGTGCCAGCAGCTTAAGTGGCGGGGCCCTCCAAGAGACCCAGTACTTC.